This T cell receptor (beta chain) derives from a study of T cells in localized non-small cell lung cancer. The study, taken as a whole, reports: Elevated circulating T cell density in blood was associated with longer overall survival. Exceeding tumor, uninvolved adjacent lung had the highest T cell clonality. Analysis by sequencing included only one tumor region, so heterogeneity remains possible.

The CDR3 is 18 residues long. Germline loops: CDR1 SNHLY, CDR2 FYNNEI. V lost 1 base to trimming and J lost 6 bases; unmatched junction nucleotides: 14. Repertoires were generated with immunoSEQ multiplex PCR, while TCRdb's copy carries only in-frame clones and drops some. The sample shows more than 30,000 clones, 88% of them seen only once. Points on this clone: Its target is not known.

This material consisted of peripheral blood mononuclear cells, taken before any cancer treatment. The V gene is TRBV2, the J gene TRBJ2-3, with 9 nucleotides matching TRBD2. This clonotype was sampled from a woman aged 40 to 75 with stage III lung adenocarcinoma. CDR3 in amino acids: CASSEVLGLAYYGDTQYF. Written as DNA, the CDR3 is TGTGCCAGCAGTGAAGTATTGGGACTAGCTTACTATGGGGATACGCAGTATTTT.